This entry is about one T cell receptor beta chain. There is no known antigen for this receptor. No base-level quality is on record; no much larger clone is a single base apart. The data are from a study of metastatic and nonmetastatic thyroid tumors (dated by TCRdb to the early 2020s). Looking at the study overall: For patients with malignant and with benign thyroid disease, the researchers compared repertoires between peripheral blood samples and tumor or nodule tissue samples.

The CDR3, from cysteine to phenylalanine, totals 12 residues. The sequence is cut down to CDR3 DNA, 36 bases in frame from base 1. CDR1 SGHAT and CDR2 FQNNGV were looked up in the germline V gene. V is cut by 5 bases and J by 0 bases, and the space between the germline ends is 5 bases. The library was produced with PCR. The sequencer was an Illumina HiSeq 4000. High-throughput sequencing was used to profile the TCR beta-chain CDR3 region of each patient. From the authors' description of their analysis: A classifier to discriminate distant-metastatic papillary thyroid cancer patients was built from CDR3 differences across clinicopathological groups. The Shannon index was used to assess repertoire diversity, and the Morisita-Horn index was used to assess tumor-blood repertoire similarity. TCRdb trimmed public reads at Q25 via fastp, called clones via MiXCR and kept in-frame beta chains. The V and J calls and clone size are TCRdb's, not the authors'. This sample comprises more than 30,000 clones, 15% to 20% of them detected only once. Of the sample, roughly 22% falls within the top ten clones.

No patient had received any treatment before thyroid surgery. Using T-cell receptor beta sequencing, the study looked back at clinical samples from patients collected from the early 2010s to the late 2010s. Here is what the overall study found, with its caveats: In both blood and tumor samples, TCR beta diversity was reported to be significantly higher in malignant tumors than in benign nodules.

The V and J segments used are TRBV11-2 and TRBJ2-7, with an unclear D gene assignment. The clonotype originates from a female donor with papillary thyroid cancer or a benign thyroid nodule (not recorded which). Some clones in this sample may be carry-over from other donors' samples. The sequenced sample consisted of blood. The DNA reads as follows: TGTGCCAGCAGCGTTAGCTCCTACGAGCAGTACTTC. It codes for CASSVSSYEQYF.